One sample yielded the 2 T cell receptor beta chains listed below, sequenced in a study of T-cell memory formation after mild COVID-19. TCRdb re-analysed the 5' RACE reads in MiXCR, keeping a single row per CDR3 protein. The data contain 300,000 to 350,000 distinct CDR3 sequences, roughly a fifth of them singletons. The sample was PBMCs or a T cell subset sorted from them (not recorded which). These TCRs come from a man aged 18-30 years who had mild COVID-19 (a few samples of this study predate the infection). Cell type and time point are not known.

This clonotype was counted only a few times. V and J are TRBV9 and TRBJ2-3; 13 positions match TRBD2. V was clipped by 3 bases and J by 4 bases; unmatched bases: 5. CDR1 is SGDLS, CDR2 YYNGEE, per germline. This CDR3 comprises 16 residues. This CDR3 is CASSETSGGGPDTQYF. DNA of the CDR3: TGTGCCAGCAGCGAAACTAGCGGGGGGGGCCCAGATACGCAGTATTTT.

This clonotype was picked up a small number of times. DNA of the CDR3: TGTGCCAGCAGCCAAGGGACTAGCTCCTACGAGCAGTACTTC. It translates to CASSQGTSSYEQYF. The rearrangement joins TRBV3-1 to TRBJ2-7; 7 nucleotides align to TRBD2. Germline CDR1 is LGHDT and CDR2 is YNNKEL (reference sequence). The CDR3 length is 14 residues. Unmatched junction bases numbered 0, after V lost 1 base and J lost 0 bases.